Detailed here is one T cell receptor (beta chain). No antigen is known for it. Base-call qualities are not available, and no considerably larger clone is one nucleotide away. Libraries came from the immunoSEQ multiplex PCR assay. Entries here come from immuneACCESS through TCRdb and include only in-frame sequences with V and J called. Some clones fail to appear in such tables; in the studies checked, an unresolved V gene covers under half of the shortfall, and the cause of the remainder is unknown. Counted in this sample were some 110,000 clones; around three quarters of them appeared once. The ten largest account for 4.7% of the sample. This sample was included in a study of PD-1 blockade in mismatch repair-deficient tumors (dated by TCRdb to 2015 to 2018). Context from the whole study: The trial enrolled about 90 consecutive patients with 12 to 13 mismatch repair-deficient cancer types between 2013 and late 2016, all previously treated and progressing. Tumor-associated T cell clones were tracked in the peripheral blood of patients responding to PD-1 blockade by deep sequencing of TCR CDR3 regions.

For every enrolled patient, mismatch repair deficiency was confirmed by either polymerase chain reaction or immunohistochemistry. TCR sequencing was carried out for three patients who responded to pembrolizumab therapy. The phase II trial prospectively evaluated PD-1 blockade with pembrolizumab in advanced mismatch repair-deficient cancers, independent of tissue of origin. Peripheral blood T cell samples were gathered serially, both before PD-1 blockade started and at multiple time points afterward. Blood sampling times were reported as weeks after the first pembrolizumab dose. Paper-wide results and their limitations: Clones residing in the tumor, which were often undetectable in blood before treatment, expanded quickly after pembrolizumab and then contracted, generally before radiologic responses.

The CDR3 has 14 amino acids, counting the end cysteine and phenylalanine. Only the CDR3 portion is preserved as DNA: 42 bases, with reading frame beginning at the first base. Based on the germline V gene (reference sequence), the CDR1 and CDR2 sequences are SEHNR and FQNEAQ. V is shortened by 0 bases, J by 5 bases, and the region joining them spans 8 bases. Sequences were derived from peripheral blood, sampled roughly 60 weeks after starting pembrolizumab. This sequence uses TRBV7-9 and TRBJ1-5, with TRBD1 tentatively as D gene (5 bases match). The clonotype was recovered from an adult with mismatch repair-deficient cancer. The nucleotide sequence is TGTGCCAGCAGCTTAGCTGTAGGGGATCAGCCCCAGCATTTT. Its translation reads: CASSLAVGDQPQHF.